This note documents a single T cell receptor (beta chain) sequence. Its specificity is unknown. This CDR3 contains 18 residues. V was clipped by 5 bases and J by 1 base; unmatched bases: 15. Germline CDR1 reads MDHEN; CDR2 reads SYDVKM. TCRdb keeps only in-frame clones here, not all; method: immunoSEQ multiplex PCR. The data include more than 110,000 clones; the top ten clones carry around 2.4%. This sample is part of a study of T cell responses to AZD1222 COVID-19 vaccine. Study-wide results and caveats: CD4 TCRs associated with vaccination spanned spike, dominating at 160-218 and 743-854. Among AZD1222 vaccinees, only six were seropositive at baseline. The peak T cell response came first, and repertoires were sampled only after it. The study found Spike-specific TCR breadth and depth rose after two AZD1222 doses.

J is TRBJ1-2 and V is TRBV28, with 8 bases aligning to TRBD1. The sample consisted of peripheral blood. This clonotype was sampled from an adult in good health. In DNA form, the CDR3 reads TGTGCCAGCAGTCCCGTAGGGCCTGGGACAGGCGATAACTATGGCTACACCTTC. This gives the protein CASSPVGPGTGDNYGYTF.